Shown below are 23 T cell receptor beta chains from a single sample sequenced in a study of early T cells in non-severe SARS-CoV-2 infection. TCRdb reprocessed the 5' RACE reads via MiXCR and lists one record per CDR3 protein. The sample lists fewer than 75,000 distinct CDR3 sequences, around 20% occurring once. Material: whole blood, obtained at baseline. These receptors were collected from an adult who was a healthcare worker with PCR-confirmed SARS-CoV-2 infection or an uninfected control (not recorded which).

The CDR3 region is CAWSVLNGAYEQYF. As DNA, the CDR3 is TGTGCCTGGAGTGTACTTAATGGCGCCTACGAGCAGTACTTC. V is TRBV30 and J is TRBJ2-7; D is ambiguous. V was clipped by 0 bases and J by 2 bases, with 11 bases between them. Germline assignment: CDR1 GTSNPN and CDR2 SVGIG (reference sequence). This CDR3 has 14 residues.

This clonotype was picked up many times. The chain employs TRBV2 and TRBJ2-7; D is possibly TRBD1 (6 bases). V shed 6 bases and J shed 3 bases, with 9 bases lying between them. Germline CDR1 SNHLY, CDR2 FYNNEI. The length of the CDR3 is 12 residues. The CDR3 loop reads CASSTGNYEQYF. For the CDR3, the DNA is TGTGCCAGCAGCACAGGGAACTACGAGCAGTACTTC.

In this sample, this clonotype turned up a few times. The V and J genes are TRBV9 and TRBJ2-3, with 15 bases aligning to TRBD2. The ends lost 4 bases at V and 12 bases at J; junction bases unmatched: 9. The length of the CDR3 is 15 residues. The germline V gene has CDR1 SGDLS and CDR2 YYNGEE. The CDR3 loop reads CASSPGTSGGPVQYF. Written as DNA, the CDR3 is TGTGCCAGCAGCCCCGGGACTAGCGGGGGGCCAGTACAGTATTTT.

This clonotype appeared a few times. The CDR3 reads CASRSGGPYNEQFF. As DNA, the CDR3 is TGTGCCAGCAGGTCCGGGGGGCCCTACAATGAGCAGTTCTTC. The chain is built from TRBV3-1 and TRBJ2-1; the D gene is possibly TRBD2 (7 bases). V gave up 6 bases and J gave up 2 bases, with 11 bases separating them. The germline CDR1 and CDR2 sequences are LGHDT and YNNKEL (reference sequence). The CDR3 is 14 amino acids.

The V call is TRBV7-9, the J call TRBJ1-3; D gene unclear. Germline CDR1 is SEHNR and CDR2 is FQNEAQ (reference sequence). Trimming removed 7 bases at V and 4 bases at J, with 14 bases between. CDR3 length: 14 amino acids. CDR3 DNA sequence: TGTGCCAGCACCCTAGGCTCGACAGGAAACACCATATATTTT. This sequence encodes CASTLGSTGNTIYF.

CDR3 protein: CASNDRDLDGYTF. DNA for the CDR3: TGTGCCAGCAACGACAGGGATCTGGATGGCTACACCTTC. The V gene is TRBV14, the J gene TRBJ1-2; 7 bases fit TRBD1. Germline V gene lookup returns CDR1 SGHDN and CDR2 FVKESK. The length of the CDR3 is 13 residues. V lost 7 bases and J lost 6; bases outside the gene matches: 8.

V and J are TRBV7-6 and TRBJ2-7; unclear D gene. Germline V gene data show CDR1 as SGHVS and CDR2 as FNYEAQ. The germline V and J ends were trimmed by 3 bases and 5 bases, with 14 bases remaining between them. The CDR3 extends over 14 amino acids. The CDR3 reads CASSLALGIDEQYF. The DNA of the CDR3 is TGTGCCAGCAGCTTGGCCCTAGGGATCGACGAGCAGTACTTC.

This clonotype was counted ten times or more. The rearrangement uses TRBV6-1 and TRBJ1-1; TRBD1 aligns across 8 bases. CDR1 and CDR2 from the germline V gene are MNHNS and SASEGT. J gave up 3 bases and V 6 bases, and 3 bases lay outside the gene matches. The CDR3 spans 13 residues. The CDR3 protein is CASSGQGDTEAFF. The DNA for the CDR3 is TGTGCCAGCAGCGGACAGGGAGACACTGAAGCTTTCTTT.

The chain combines TRBV5-1 with TRBJ2-7; D call uncertain. Germline lookup yields CDR1 SGHRS and CDR2 YFSETQ. This CDR3 is 11 amino acids long. V gave up 4 bases and J gave up 5 bases, with 7 bases separating them. For the CDR3, the DNA is TGCGCCAGCAGCCTGAAAAACGAGCAGTACTTC. Encoded protein: CASSLKNEQYF.

This clonotype was counted at least ten times. CDR3 sequence reads: CASNDRGNSPLHF. CDR3 nucleotide sequence: TGTGCCAGTAACGACAGGGGAAATTCACCCCTCCACTTT. The chain carries TRBV19 and TRBJ1-6; 8 nucleotides match TRBD1. The germline V gene encodes CDR1 LNHDA and CDR2 SQIVND (reference sequence). The CDR3 contains 13 residues. V dropped 7 bases and J dropped 7; count of bases not matched to a gene: 3.

This clonotype has only a few counts. The chain combines TRBV30 with TRBJ1-6; D is possibly TRBD1 (6 bases). V lost 2 bases and J 10 bases, leaving 12 bases between the germline ends. The CDR3 runs 13 residues. Germline CDR1 GTSNPN, CDR2 SVGIG (reference sequence). DNA for the CDR3: TGTGCCTGGAGTTACAGGGTCCAATCACCCCTCCACTTT. Translated, it gives CAWSYRVQSPLHF.

The CDR3 spells CASSNGTSGAYEQFF. The CDR3 region has the DNA TGCGCCAGCAGCAACGGGACTAGCGGGGCATATGAGCAGTTCTTC. J is TRBJ2-1 and V is TRBV5-1; 13 bases fit TRBD2. This CDR3 is 15 amino acids long. Germline CDR1 SGHRS, CDR2 YFSETQ. V lost 4 bases, J lost 8 bases, and 6 bases stayed unmatched.

The chain uses TRBV3-1 and TRBJ1-2, with D unclear. CDR3 length: 13 residues. The germline V and J ends were trimmed by 1 base and 8 bases, with 11 bases remaining between them. In germline, CDR1 is LGHDT, CDR2 YNNKEL (reference sequence). This CDR3 is CASSQVRSGGYTF. In DNA, the CDR3 is TGTGCCAGCAGCCAAGTTCGCTCCGGCGGCTACACCTTC. The variable domain in full, completed from reference TRBV3-1 and TRBJ1-2, reads DTAVSQTPKYLVTQMGNDKSIKCEQNLGHDTMYWYKQDSKKFLKIMFSYNNKELIINETVPNRFSPKSPDKAHLNLHINSLELGDSAVYFCASSQVRSGGYTFGSGTRLTVV.

This clonotype was observed a handful of times. The gene calls are TRBV20-1 and TRBJ1-2, with D perhaps TRBD1 (5 bases). Germline V gives CDR1 DFQATT, CDR2 SNEGSKA (reference sequence). The CDR3 has 14 amino acids. With 1 base removed from V and 4 bases from J, the gap between germline ends came to 13 bases. CDR3 bases: TGCAGTGCTAGAGGAACCATGGGGGGCTATGGCTACACCTTC. Protein: CSARGTMGGYGYTF.

In this sample, this clonotype turned up a few times. This chain connects TRBV4-1 to TRBJ2-3; D not resolved. The CDR3 loop spans 13 amino acids. V was pared by 2 bases and J by 2 bases, with 5 bases between. The V gene's germline CDR1 is MGHRA and CDR2 YSYEKL. CDR3 DNA sequence: TGCGCCAGCAGCCAAACGGACACAGATACGCAGTATTTT. Translation: CASSQTDTDTQYF.

This clonotype was recorded a few times. The J gene is TRBJ1-6, the V gene TRBV12-3 or TRBV12-4, with 7 positions matching TRBD1. J was trimmed by 9 bases and V by 7 bases; bases with no gene match: 9. There are 14 residues in the CDR3. The CDR3 nucleotides are TGTGCCAGCACCTCAGGGGGGGACACTTCACCCCTCCACTTT. It encodes CASTSGGDTSPLHF.

This clonotype was counted between two and nine times. The CDR3 is CASSFSQETQYF. CDR3 in DNA: TGTGCCAGCAGCTTCTCCCAAGAGACCCAGTACTTC. V and J are TRBV11-2 and TRBJ2-5; D call uncertain. The CDR3 has 12 residues. Germline V gene sequence: CDR1 SGHAT, CDR2 FQNNGV. V lost 3 bases and J lost 1, with 3 bases in between.

This clonotype has more than one count but fewer than ten. This chain links TRBV5-1 with TRBJ2-5, with D perhaps TRBD1 or TRBD2 (5 bases each). V was cut by 4 bases and J by 5 bases, with 15 bases left in between. The CDR3 contains 14 residues. Germline V gene lookup returns CDR1 SGHRS and CDR2 YFSETQ. The CDR3 DNA follows: TGCGCCAGCAGCCCGAGACAGTGGGGGGAGACCCAGTACTTC. This sequence encodes CASSPRQWGETQYF.

V is TRBV12-3 or TRBV12-4 and J is TRBJ2-2; D gene ambiguous. Trimming removed 1 base at V and 0 bases at J, with 9 bases between. CDR3 length: 16 residues. The CDR3, as DNA: TGTGCCAGCAGTTTAGTTCCGCCCTCGAACACCGGGGAGCTGTTTTTT. This codes for CASSLVPPSNTGELFF.

This clonotype was seen more than once but under ten times. The gene calls are TRBV27 and TRBJ1-1; D may be TRBD1 (6 bases). Trimming left V 4 bases short and J 4 bases short, with 13 bases between. The CDR3 consists of 14 residues. From germline, CDR1 is MNHEY and CDR2 SMNVEV (reference sequence). The CDR3 bases are TGTGCCAGCAGTTCCGGACAGAGTGGCACTGAAGCTTTCTTT. Protein: CASSSGQSGTEAFF.

CDR3 region: CASSTRGPGNTEAFF. The CDR3 coding sequence is TGTGCCAGCAGCACCCGAGGGCCTGGGAACACTGAAGCTTTCTTT. The genes are TRBV3-1 and TRBJ1-1; D is undetermined. The CDR3 loop spans 15 amino acids. In germline, CDR1 is LGHDT, CDR2 YNNKEL (reference sequence). V shed 5 bases and J shed 1 base, with 14 bases lying between them. Supplemented by reference TRBV3-1 and TRBJ1-1, the full variable domain reads DTAVSQTPKYLVTQMGNDKSIKCEQNLGHDTMYWYKQDSKKFLKIMFSYNNKELIINETVPNRFSPKSPDKAHLNLHINSLELGDSAVYFCASSTRGPGNTEAFFGQGTRLTVV.

The chain combines TRBV20-1 with TRBJ1-1; D is uncertain. V was shortened by 4 bases and J by 4 bases, with 13 bases between the two germline ends. This CDR3 comprises 13 residues. Germline CDR1 is DFQATT and CDR2 is SNEGSKA (reference sequence). CDR3 region: CSANPWQGTEAFF. As DNA, the CDR3 is TGCAGTGCTAACCCCTGGCAAGGCACTGAAGCTTTCTTT.

The gene calls are TRBV6-2 or TRBV6-3 and TRBJ1-1; D remains unclear. The CDR3 contains 14 residues. The V gene lost 6 bases and the J gene lost 7 bases, with 18 bases spanning the gap. Germline assignment: CDR1 MNHEY and CDR2 SVGEGT. For the CDR3, the DNA is TGTGCCAGCAGGCCACCCCTTGGAGGCCGTGAAGCTTTCTTT. This translates into CASRPPLGGREAFF.